This T cell receptor beta chain was retrieved from a study of cytomegalovirus exposure and HLA in healthy donors. On this clone: As yet, its antigen is unknown.

This CDR3 spans 15 amino acids. Germline trimming cut 0 bases from V and 6 bases from J; bases unmatched to any gene: 2. Germline V gene lookup returns CDR1 MGHDK and CDR2 SYGVNS. The PCR was carried out with 60 Vbeta primers and 13 Jbeta primers. The assay was immunoSEQ multiplex PCR, and TCRdb's table has in-frame clones only and misses some. The sample has 100,000 or so clones, just under 80% seen once. Study-wide results and caveats: Later analysis suggested most CMV-associated TCR beta chains were HLA-restricted.

The clonotype originates from a man aged 25-40 years in good health and CMV-seronegative. The V call is TRBV25-1, the J call TRBJ2-2, with 9 bases fitting TRBD1. Sample: PBMCs. CDR3 protein: CASSEYGDRAGELFF. The CDR3 nucleotides are TGTGCCAGCAGTGAATACGGGGACAGGGCCGGGGAGCTGTTTTTT.